A single sample is the source of the 15 T cell receptor beta chains below, sequenced in a study of blood T cell repertoires in COVID-19. Produced via immunoSEQ multiplex PCR; TCRdb's table is partial and in-frame only. This table has about 340,000 clones, 80% to 90% appearing once. What was sequenced was peripheral blood. The receptor set was obtained from a man aged 25-45 years with active or convalescent COVID-19.

The V gene is TRBV28, the J gene TRBJ2-1; D might be TRBD2 (5 bases). CDR1 and CDR2 (germline): MDHEN, SYDVKM. The length of the CDR3 is 16 residues. Trimming left V 4 bases short and J 4 bases short, with 17 bases between. CDR3 coding DNA: TGTGCCAGCAGTTATAATAGCGCAACCCCATACAATGAGCAGTTCTTC. Residues: CASSYNSATPYNEQFF.

Turning to this clone: The sample has other DNA sequences that encode this CDR3 too. The chain couples TRBV18 to TRBJ1-1; D gene uncertain. The length of the CDR3 is 13 residues. V lost 2 bases and J 2 bases, leaving 6 bases between the germline ends. Looked up from germline, CDR1 is KGHSH and CDR2 is LQKENI. The CDR3 bases are TGTGCCAGCTCACCATCGGGAAACACTGAAGCTTTCTTT. It specifies CASSPSGNTEAFF.

The chain employs TRBV6-1 and TRBJ1-5; no definite D call. The CDR3 contains 15 residues. V was trimmed by 0 bases and J by 7 bases, leaving 13 bases between them. CDR1 is MNHNS and CDR2 is SASEGT in the germline V gene. The CDR3 bases are TGTGCCAGCAGTGAAGCGAGGGCCTTCGGGCAGCCCCAGCATTTT. Protein: CASSEARAFGQPQHF.

This clone was seen a single time. The gene calls are TRBV19 and TRBJ2-3, with 7 bases fitting TRBD1. Per the germline V gene, CDR1 is LNHDA and CDR2 is SQIVND (reference sequence). The CDR3 has 15 amino acids. The CDR3 sequence is CPLGRGNTSTDTQYF. Here the CDR3 DNA reads TGTCCCCTAGGCAGGGGGAACACTAGCACAGATACGCAGTATTTT. Looking up the rest from reference TRBV19 and TRBJ2-3 gives the full variable domain: DGGITQSPKYLFRKEGQNVTLSCEQNLNHDAMYWYRQDPGQGLRLIYYSQIVNDFQKGDIAEGYSVSREKKESFPLTVTSAQKNPTAFYLCPLGRGNTSTDTQYFGPGTRLTVL.

This chain connects TRBV7-9 to TRBJ1-4; the match to TRBD1 covers 7 bases. From germline, CDR1 is SEHNR and CDR2 FQNEAQ (reference sequence). CDR3 length: 16 amino acids. V lost 5 bases and J lost 7; bases outside the gene matches: 13. In DNA, the CDR3 is TGTGCCAGCAGCACGAGTAGACAGGGAATCACTGAAAAACTGTTTTTT. Protein sequence: CASSTSRQGITEKLFF.

The chain recombines TRBV5-1 with TRBJ2-7; TRBD2 matches at 9 bases. CDR1 is SGHRS and CDR2 is YFSETQ in the germline V gene. Germline trimming cut 3 bases from V and 4 bases from J; bases unmatched to any gene: 5. CDR3 size: 14 residues. The CDR3 sequence is CASSSTSGRYEQYF. CDR3 sequence (DNA): TGCGCCAGCAGCTCGACTAGCGGTAGGTACGAGCAGTACTTC.

This clone turned up a few times. The chain carries TRBV29-1 and TRBJ2-1, with D maybe TRBD2 (6 bases). The CDR3 extends over 14 amino acids. CDR1 is SQVTM, CDR2 ANQGSEA, per germline. The V gene lost 0 bases and the J gene lost 8 bases, with 14 bases spanning the gap. CDR3 loop: CSVEDERVSYEQFF. CDR3 coding DNA: TGCAGCGTTGAAGACGAGCGGGTCTCCTATGAGCAGTTCTTC.

This chain uses TRBV7-3 with TRBJ2-1; tentative D call: TRBD2 (6 bases). Germline V gives CDR1 SGHTA, CDR2 FQGTGA. The CDR3 length is 14 residues. The V and J ends lost 2 bases and 6 bases respectively, with 11 bases between them. CDR3 region: CASSLGPGVNEQFF. CDR3 nucleotides: TGTGCCAGCAGCTTAGGACCGGGGGTCAATGAGCAGTTCTTC.

The V call is TRBV5-5, the J call TRBJ2-3, with D possibly TRBD1 on 6 matching bases. The CDR3 has 15 amino acids. Germline V gene data show CDR1 as SGHKS and CDR2 as YYEKEE (reference sequence). Trimming removed 1 base at V and 1 base at J, with 10 bases between. The CDR3 DNA follows: TGTGCCAGCAGCTTGACAGGGCCCCGCACAGATACGCAGTATTTT. Residues: CASSLTGPRTDTQYF.

The rearrangement uses TRBV30 and TRBJ2-7, with D tentatively TRBD2 (6 bases). The V gene lost 8 bases and the J gene lost 4 bases, with 12 bases spanning the gap. The CDR3 sequence is 11 residues long. Germline CDR1 reads GTSNPN; CDR2 reads SVGIG (reference sequence). As DNA, the CDR3 is TGTGCCCAGGACGCGGGATACGAGCAGTACTTC. This sequence encodes CAQDAGYEQYF.

The chain links TRBV7-2 to TRBJ1-5; no clear D. Trimming removed 3 bases from V and 0 bases from J, with 6 bases in between. Germline assignment: CDR1 SGHTA and CDR2 FQGNSA. This CDR3 contains 14 residues. In DNA, the CDR3 is TGTGCCAGCAGCTTTACTGGTAGCAATCAGCCCCAGCATTTT. Translated, it gives CASSFTGSNQPQHF.

The table lists this clone with a count of one. The V call is TRBV9, the J call TRBJ1-4; 9 nucleotides agree with TRBD1. CDR3 length: 16 residues. Germline V gene data show CDR1 as SGDLS and CDR2 as YYNGEE. Unmatched junction bases numbered 9, after V lost 3 bases and J lost 6 bases. The CDR3 is CASSDGGQGSHEKLFF. CDR3 nucleotide sequence: TGTGCCAGCAGCGATGGGGGACAGGGATCGCATGAAAAACTGTTTTTT.

J is TRBJ1-1 and V is TRBV2, with D tentatively TRBD1 (6 bases). Germline loops: CDR1 SNHLY, CDR2 FYNNEI. The germline V and J ends were trimmed by 6 bases and 5 bases, with 16 bases remaining between them. The CDR3 has 14 residues. CDR3 coding DNA: TGTGCCAGCAGACCAACAGGGACGAGGACTGAAGCTTTCTTT. Residues: CASRPTGTRTEAFF.

This clone was seen a few times. The chain joins TRBV3-1 (or the pseudogene TRBV3-2) to TRBJ1-1; 10 positions agree with TRBD1. The germline CDR1 and CDR2 sequences are LGHDT and YNNKEL (reference sequence). The CDR3 runs to 18 residues. Trimming cost V 3 bases and J 5 bases; bases outside gene matches: 15. The CDR3 DNA sequence: TGTGCCAGCAGCCACCTAAGGGGGACAGGGGAAAGGGGGACTGAAGCTTTCTTT. This codes for CASSHLRGTGERGTEAFF.

The chain links TRBV28 to TRBJ1-5; 8 positions match TRBD1. V shed 1 base, J shed 10 bases, and the junction held 9 bases outside the gene matches. CDR3 length equals 15 residues. Germline V gene data show CDR1 as MDHEN and CDR2 as SYDVKM. The CDR3 protein is CASSLFQGAEEPQHF. The CDR3, as DNA: TGTGCCAGCAGTTTATTTCAGGGGGCGGAAGAACCCCAGCATTTT. Filled out from reference TRBV28 and TRBJ1-5, the complete variable domain reads DVKVTQSSRYLVKRTGEKVFLECVQDMDHENMFWYRQDPGLGLRLIYFSYDVKMKEKGDIPEGYSVSREKKERFSLILESASTNQTSMYLCASSLFQGAEEPQHFGDGTRLSIL.